Listed here is a single TCR beta chain. Its antigen remains unidentified. The entry originates in a study of cytomegalovirus exposure and HLA in healthy donors. Points from the study as a whole: Rarity marked most TCR sequences, yet some public TCRs occurred in many donors. The study labeled 164 TCR beta chains cytomegalovirus-associated.

From germline, CDR1 is SQVTM and CDR2 ANQGSEA. V lost 5 bases and J lost 2, with 16 bases in between. The CDR3 has 14 amino acids. Clones were read by immunoSEQ multiplex PCR, and TCRdb kept only the in-frame ones, dropping some. The sample has roughly 68,000 clones; approximately 90% are singletons. Sequencing was done on a sample of PBMCs. The chain employs TRBV29-1 and TRBJ2-7; D may be TRBD2 (6 bases). The source is a young woman in good health and CMV-seronegative. CDR3 DNA sequence: TGCAGCGTTTTCGGCGGGACCGTCACCTACGAGCAGTACTTC. Its translation is CSVFGGTVTYEQYF.